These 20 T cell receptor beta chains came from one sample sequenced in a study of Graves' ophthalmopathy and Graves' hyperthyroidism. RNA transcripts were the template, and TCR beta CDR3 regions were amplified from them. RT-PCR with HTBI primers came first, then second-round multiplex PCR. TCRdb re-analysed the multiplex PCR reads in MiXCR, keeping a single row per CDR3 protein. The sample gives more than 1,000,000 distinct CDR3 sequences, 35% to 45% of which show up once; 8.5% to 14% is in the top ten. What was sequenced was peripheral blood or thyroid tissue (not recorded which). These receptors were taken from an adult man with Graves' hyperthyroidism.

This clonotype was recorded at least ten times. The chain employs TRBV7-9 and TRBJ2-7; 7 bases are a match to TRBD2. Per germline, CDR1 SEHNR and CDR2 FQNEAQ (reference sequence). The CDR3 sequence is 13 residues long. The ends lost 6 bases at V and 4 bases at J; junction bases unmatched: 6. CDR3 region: CASRGEGVYEQYF. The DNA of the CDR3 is TGTGCCAGCAGAGGGGAGGGTGTGTACGAGCAGTACTTC. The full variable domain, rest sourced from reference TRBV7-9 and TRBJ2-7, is DTGVSQNPRHKITKRGQNVTFRCDPISEHNRLYWYRQTLGQGPEFLTYFQNEAQLEKSRLLSDRFSAERPKGSFSTLEIQRTEQGDSAMYLCASRGEGVYEQYFGPGTRLTVT.

This CDR3 reads CASSSPRGPHNYGYTF. CDR3 sequence (DNA): TGTGCCAGCAGCTCACCCAGGGGCCCCCATAACTATGGCTACACCTTC. This chain connects TRBV7-9 to TRBJ1-2; D is possibly TRBD1 (6 bases). This CDR3 is built from 16 residues. Germline V gives CDR1 SEHNR, CDR2 FQNEAQ (reference sequence). V lost 4 bases, J lost 1 base, and 16 bases lay in between. Variable domain in full (rest from reference TRBV7-9 and TRBJ1-2): DTGVSQNPRHKITKRGQNVTFRCDPISEHNRLYWYRQTLGQGPEFLTYFQNEAQLEKSRLLSDRFSAERPKGSFSTLEIQRTEQGDSAMYLCASSSPRGPHNYGYTFGSGTRLTVV.

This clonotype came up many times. Here the CDR3 reads CASSAGQGSTGYEQYF. The CDR3 DNA reads TGTGCCAGTAGTGCTGGACAGGGGTCCACGGGCTACGAGCAGTACTTC. The J gene is TRBJ2-7, the V gene TRBV19, with TRBD1 matching over 9 bases. Losses at the gene ends were 5 bases for V and 3 bases for J; bases not matched to a gene: 11. Germline V CDR1 and CDR2: LNHDA, SQIVND (reference sequence). The CDR3 is made up of 16 amino acids.

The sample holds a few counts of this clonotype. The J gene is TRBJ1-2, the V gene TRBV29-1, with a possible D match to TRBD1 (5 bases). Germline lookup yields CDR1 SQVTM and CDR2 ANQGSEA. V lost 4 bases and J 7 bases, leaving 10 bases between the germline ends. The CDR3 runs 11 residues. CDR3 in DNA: TGCAGCGTTGTCACAGGTGTTGGCTACACCTTC. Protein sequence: CSVVTGVGYTF. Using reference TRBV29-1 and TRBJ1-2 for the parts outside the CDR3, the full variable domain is SAVISQKPSRDICQRGTSLTIQCQVDSQVTMMFWYRQQPGQSLTLIATANQGSEATYESGFVIDKFPISRPNLTFSTLTVSNMSPEDSSIYLCSVVTGVGYTFGSGTRLTVV.

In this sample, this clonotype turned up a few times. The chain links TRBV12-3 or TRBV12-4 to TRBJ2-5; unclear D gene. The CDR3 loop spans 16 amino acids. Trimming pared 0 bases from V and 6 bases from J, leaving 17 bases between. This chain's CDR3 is CASSLAQGSWAKTQYF. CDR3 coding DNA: TGTGCCAGCAGTTTAGCGCAAGGCAGCTGGGCGAAGACCCAGTACTTC.

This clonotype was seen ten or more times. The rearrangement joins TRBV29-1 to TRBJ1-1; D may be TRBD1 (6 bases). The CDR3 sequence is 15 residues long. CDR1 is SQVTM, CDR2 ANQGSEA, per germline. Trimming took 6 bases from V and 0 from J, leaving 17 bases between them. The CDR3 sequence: CSVYRDGGVNTEAFF. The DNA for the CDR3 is TGCAGCGTATACAGGGACGGAGGGGTGAACACTGAAGCTTTCTTT.

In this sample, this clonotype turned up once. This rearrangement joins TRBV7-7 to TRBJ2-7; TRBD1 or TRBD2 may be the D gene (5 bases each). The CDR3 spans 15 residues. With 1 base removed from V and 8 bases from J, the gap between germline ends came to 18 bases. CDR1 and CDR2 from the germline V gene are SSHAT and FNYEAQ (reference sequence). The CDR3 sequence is CASSLGAGKSGQQYF. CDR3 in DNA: TGTGCCAGCAGCTTAGGTGCAGGAAAGTCGGGACAGCAGTACTTC.

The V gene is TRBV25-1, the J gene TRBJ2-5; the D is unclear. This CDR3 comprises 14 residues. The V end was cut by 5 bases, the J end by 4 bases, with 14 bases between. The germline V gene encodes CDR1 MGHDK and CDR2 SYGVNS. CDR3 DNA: TGTGCCAGCAGTCAACCCCCTTTGGGAGAGACCCAGTACTTC. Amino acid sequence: CASSQPPLGETQYF. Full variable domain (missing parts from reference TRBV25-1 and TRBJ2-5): EADIYQTPRYLVIGTGKKITLECSQTMGHDKMYWYQQDPGMELHLIHYSYGVNSTEKGDLSSESTVSRIRTEHFPLTLESARPSHTSQYLCASSQPPLGETQYFGPGTRLLVL.

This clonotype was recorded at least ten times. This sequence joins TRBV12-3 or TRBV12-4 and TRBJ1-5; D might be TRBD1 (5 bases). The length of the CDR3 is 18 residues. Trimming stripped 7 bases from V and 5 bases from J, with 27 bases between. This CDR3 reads CASTLQATVLRGDQPQHF. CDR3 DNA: TGTGCCAGCACCCTCCAGGCGACAGTTCTGAGGGGAGATCAGCCCCAGCATTTT.

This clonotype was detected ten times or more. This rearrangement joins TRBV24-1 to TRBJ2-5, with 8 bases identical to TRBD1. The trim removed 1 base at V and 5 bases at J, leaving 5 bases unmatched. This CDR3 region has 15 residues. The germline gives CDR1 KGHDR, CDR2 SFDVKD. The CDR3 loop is CATSDLGQGAETQYF. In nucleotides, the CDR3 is TGTGCCACCAGTGATTTAGGGCAGGGGGCGGAGACCCAGTACTTC.

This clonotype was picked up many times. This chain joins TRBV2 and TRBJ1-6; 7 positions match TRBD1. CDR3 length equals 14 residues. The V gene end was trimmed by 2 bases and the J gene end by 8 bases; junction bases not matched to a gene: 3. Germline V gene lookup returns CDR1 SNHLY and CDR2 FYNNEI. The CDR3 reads CASSERQGYSPLHF. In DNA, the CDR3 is TGTGCCAGCAGTGAACGACAGGGTTATTCACCCCTCCACTTT.

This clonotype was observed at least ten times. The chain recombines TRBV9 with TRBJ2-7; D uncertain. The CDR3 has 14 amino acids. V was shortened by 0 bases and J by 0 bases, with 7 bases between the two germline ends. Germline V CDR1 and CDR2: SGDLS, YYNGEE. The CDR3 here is CASSVVPSSYEQYF. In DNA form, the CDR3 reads TGTGCCAGCAGCGTAGTCCCGAGCTCCTACGAGCAGTACTTC.

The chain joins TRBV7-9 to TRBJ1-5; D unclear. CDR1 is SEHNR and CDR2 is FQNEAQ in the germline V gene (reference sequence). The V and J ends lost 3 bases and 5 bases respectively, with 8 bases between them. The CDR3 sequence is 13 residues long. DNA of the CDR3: TGTGCCAGCAGCTTTGAACGGGATCAGCCCCAGCATTTT. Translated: CASSFERDQPQHF.

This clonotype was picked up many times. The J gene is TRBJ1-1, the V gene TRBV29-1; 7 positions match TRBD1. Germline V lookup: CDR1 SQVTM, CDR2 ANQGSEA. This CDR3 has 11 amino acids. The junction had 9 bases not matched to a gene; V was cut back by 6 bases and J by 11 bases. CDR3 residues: CSVGDRPKAFF. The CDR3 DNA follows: TGCAGCGTGGGGGACAGACCTAAGGCTTTCTTT.

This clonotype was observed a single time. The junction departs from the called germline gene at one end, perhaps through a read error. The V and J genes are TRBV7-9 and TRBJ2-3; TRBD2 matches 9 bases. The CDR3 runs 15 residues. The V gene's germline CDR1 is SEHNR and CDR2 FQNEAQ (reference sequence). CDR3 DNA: TGCGCCAGCAGCCAAGAGGCGGGGGGGCCTTATACGCAGTATTTT. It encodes CASSQEAGGPYTQYF.

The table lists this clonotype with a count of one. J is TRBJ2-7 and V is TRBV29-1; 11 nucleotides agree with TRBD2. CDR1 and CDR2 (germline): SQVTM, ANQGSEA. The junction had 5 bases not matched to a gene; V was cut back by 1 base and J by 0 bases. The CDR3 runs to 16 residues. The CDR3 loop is CSVEVSGTSGSYEQYF. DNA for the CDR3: TGCAGCGTTGAAGTTAGCGGGACTAGCGGCTCCTACGAGCAGTACTTC.

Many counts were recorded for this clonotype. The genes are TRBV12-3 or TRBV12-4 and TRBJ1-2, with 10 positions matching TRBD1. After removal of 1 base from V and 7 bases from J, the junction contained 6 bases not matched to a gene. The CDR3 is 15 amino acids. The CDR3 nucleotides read TGTGCCAGCAGTTTAGGACAGGGGGCGCGGAGTGGCTACACCTTC. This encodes CASSLGQGARSGYTF.

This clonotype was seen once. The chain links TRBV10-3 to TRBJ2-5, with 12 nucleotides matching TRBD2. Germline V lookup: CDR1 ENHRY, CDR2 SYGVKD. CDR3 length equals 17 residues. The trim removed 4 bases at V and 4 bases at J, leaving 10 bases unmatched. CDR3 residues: CAISASTTSGSRETQYF. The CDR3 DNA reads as TGTGCCATCAGTGCCAGTACGACTAGCGGGAGTAGAGAGACCCAGTACTTC.

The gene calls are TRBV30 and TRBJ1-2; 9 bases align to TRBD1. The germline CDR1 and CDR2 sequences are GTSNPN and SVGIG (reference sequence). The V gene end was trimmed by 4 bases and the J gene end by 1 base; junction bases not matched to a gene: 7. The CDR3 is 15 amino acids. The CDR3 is CAWKGGQGLNYGYTF. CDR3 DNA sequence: TGTGCCTGGAAAGGCGGACAGGGGCTTAACTATGGCTACACCTTC.

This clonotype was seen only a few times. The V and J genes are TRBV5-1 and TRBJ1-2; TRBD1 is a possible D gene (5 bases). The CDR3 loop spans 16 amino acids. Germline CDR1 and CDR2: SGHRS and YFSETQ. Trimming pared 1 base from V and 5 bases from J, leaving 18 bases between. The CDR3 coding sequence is TGCGCCAGCAGCTTGAAGTCCGGGACCGCCGGGTATGGCTACACCTTC. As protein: CASSLKSGTAGYGYTF. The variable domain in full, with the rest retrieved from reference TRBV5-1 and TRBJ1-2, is KAGVTQTPRYLIKTRGQQVTLSCSPISGHRSVSWYQQTPGQGLQFLFEYFSETQRNKGNFPGRFSGRQFSNSRSEMNVSTLELGDSALYLCASSLKSGTAGYGYTFGSGTRLTVV.